The T cell receptor (beta chain) described here comes from a study of T cells in Graves' hyperthyroidism and ophthalmopathy. Study-level points and caveats: Blood shared most expanded thyroid clonotypes above 0.001.

This clonotype was detected ten times or more. Its antigen is not known. Amplified regions were TCR beta CDR3 sequences from RNA transcripts. First-round RT-PCR targeting the TCR CDR3 was performed with the HTBI primer set. TCRdb ran MiXCR on the multiplex PCR reads and lists one entry per CDR3 protein. The sample has around 240,000 distinct CDR3 sequences, about a sixth seen once. The CDR3 runs 14 residues. Germline CDR1 reads DFQATT; CDR2 reads SNEGSKA (reference sequence). Unmatched junction bases numbered 4, after V lost 3 bases and J lost 5 bases. The TCR sequence derives from a woman aged 18-35 years with Graves' ophthalmopathy. The V call is TRBV20-1, the J call TRBJ2-2; 9 bases agree with TRBD1. Sequencing used blood. The CDR3 protein is CSARDRGSTGELFF. CDR3 sequence (DNA): TGCAGTGCTAGGGACAGGGGTAGTACCGGGGAGCTGTTTTTT.